Reported below is one TCR beta chain. Its antigen is unknown. Base qualities were left out, and no much larger clone turns up one base away. This sample is drawn from a study of control samples from healthy donors and cancer patients (dated by TCRdb to about 2020). Here V drops 10 bases and J drops 0 bases, and the junction holds 8 bases not matched to any gene. The CDR3 sequence holds 15 residues, the cysteine and phenylalanine included. The DNA shown is the 45-base CDR3, in frame from base 1. As encoded in the germline V gene, CDR1 is MNHEY while CDR2 is SVGAGI. Receptors were amplified or captured by the immunoSEQ multiplex PCR assay. Entries here come from immuneACCESS through TCRdb and include only in-frame sequences with V and J called. Some clones fail to appear in such tables; in the studies checked, an unresolved V gene covers under half of the shortfall, and the cause of the remainder is unknown. The table for this sample lists some 130,000 clones; around nine tenths of them were counted only once. The biggest ten clones account for less than 7% of the sample.

The V gene is TRBV6-5 and the J gene is TRBJ1-4; TRBD1 fits 7 bases in the junction. Input material: blood. The clonotype originates from a man aged 18 to 30 in good health. The CDR3 amino acid sequence is: CATGDSFATNEKLFF. The DNA reads TGTGCCACGGGGGACAGTTTTGCAACTAATGAAAAACTGTTTTTT.